A single sample is the source of the 13 T cell receptor beta chains below, sequenced in a study of Ad26.COV2.S vaccination and SARS-CoV-2 variants. Only in-frame clones appear in the TCRdb table, and some are missing; sequencing was by immunoSEQ multiplex PCR. This table has around 140,000 clones, 86% appearing once. The sample here was peripheral blood, taken after recovery from COVID-19. Source of these receptors: a human donor who had recovered from COVID-19.

The CDR3 coding sequence is TGTGCCAGCAGTTCCACAGGGGGCGGACATTCACCCCTCCACTTT. This codes for CASSSTGGGHSPLHF. The chain recombines TRBV6-5 with TRBJ1-6; TRBD1 agrees at 9 bases. Germline-derived CDR1 and CDR2 are MNHEY and SVGAGI. CDR3 length: 15 residues. V shed 4 bases, J shed 8 bases, and the junction held 6 bases outside the gene matches.

The genes are TRBV2 and TRBJ1-4, with 7 bases aligning to TRBD1. The germline V gene has CDR1 SNHLY and CDR2 FYNNEI. This CDR3 is 15 amino acids long. Germline trimming cut 7 bases from V and 5 bases from J; bases unmatched to any gene: 10. The CDR3 bases are TGTGCCAGCAAGGGCGCTGGGACAGCCAATGAAAAACTGTTTTTT. Translation gives CASKGAGTANEKLFF. The whole variable domain, remainder taken from reference TRBV2 and TRBJ1-4, is EPEVTQTPSHQVTQMGQEVILRCVPISNHLYFYWYRQILGQKVEFLVSFYNNEISEKSEIFDDQFSVERPDGSNFTLKIRSTKLEDSAMYFCASKGAGTANEKLFFGSGTQLSVL.

This chain connects TRBV28 to TRBJ1-2; maybe TRBD1 (6 bases). Germline-derived CDR1 and CDR2 are MDHEN and SYDVKM. Trimming removed 10 bases at V and 4 bases at J, with 22 bases between. The CDR3 loop spans 15 amino acids. In DNA form, the CDR3 reads TGTGCCATCCACAACCTGTTACGGGGGGCCTATGGCTACACCTTC. Translated, it gives CAIHNLLRGAYGYTF.

The chain carries TRBV27 and TRBJ1-1, with 7 positions matching TRBD1. V shed 1 base and J 4 bases; nucleotides not matched to a gene: 12. The CDR3 length is 17 residues. Germline CDR1 and CDR2: MNHEY and SMNVEV (reference sequence). CDR3 nucleotide sequence: TGTGCCAGCAGTTTATACGCAAACAGGGGAGAGGGCACTGAAGCTTTCTTT. This translates into CASSLYANRGEGTEAFF.

This clone came up a few times. The chain has TRBV5-4 and TRBJ1-1, with 9 bases identical to TRBD1. The germline V gene encodes CDR1 SGHNT and CDR2 YYREEE (reference sequence). This CDR3 spans 14 amino acids. The V and J ends lost 3 bases and 6 bases, in that order; junction bases with no gene match: 6. CDR3 DNA sequence: TGTGCCAGCAGCTGGGACAGGGCGGCCGCTGAAGCTTTCTTT. This gives the protein CASSWDRAAAEAFF.

The V gene is TRBV19, the J gene TRBJ2-1; tentatively, D is TRBD1 (6 bases). CDR1 is LNHDA, CDR2 SQIVND, per germline (reference sequence). V lost 3 bases and J 9 bases, leaving 9 bases between the germline ends. This CDR3 comprises 12 residues. The CDR3, as DNA: TGTGCCAGTAGTATCACAGGGACTGAGCAGTTCTTC. As protein: CASSITGTEQFF.

Only a few counts were recorded for this clone. The chain employs TRBV10-1 and TRBJ2-1; perhaps TRBD2 as D (7 bases). The V gene lost 5 bases and the J gene lost 1 base, with 24 bases spanning the gap. CDR1 and CDR2 (germline): WNHNN, SYGVQD (reference sequence). The CDR3 sequence is 19 residues long. The CDR3 region is CASSPQIFSRGQSYNEQFF. For the CDR3, the DNA is TGCGCCAGCAGTCCACAAATTTTTTCGCGGGGGCAATCCTACAATGAGCAGTTCTTC.

The chain employs TRBV12-5 and TRBJ1-1; the D is unclear. This CDR3 comprises 12 residues. Trimming cost V 0 bases and J 7 bases, with 6 bases left between them. Germline values: CDR1 LGHNT, CDR2 FRNRAP. The chain's CDR3 is CASGLVRGEAFF. The DNA for the CDR3 is TGTGCTAGTGGTTTGGTACGAGGTGAAGCTTTCTTT.

V usage is TRBV19 and J usage is TRBJ2-6, with D unclear. The CDR3 totals 15 residues. V lost 10 bases to trimming and J lost 0 bases, with 13 bases between them. Germline CDR1 is LNHDA and CDR2 is SQIVND (reference sequence). CDR3 nucleotide sequence: TGTGCCACCGCCTCTGGAAACTCTGGGGCCAACGTCCTGACTTTC. Protein product: CATASGNSGANVLTF.

Points on this clone: At one end, the junction sequence differs from germline, possibly due to a read error. The chain joins TRBV29-1 to TRBJ1-2; D gene unclear. The CDR3 extends over 14 amino acids. Germline loops: CDR1 SQVTM, CDR2 ANQGSEA. CDR3 nucleotide sequence: TGCAGCGTGGAAGGACGGCCGACCCCTTATGGCTACACCTTC. Translating gives CSVEGRPTPYGYTF.

V and J are TRBV7-2 and TRBJ1-4; maybe TRBD1 (5 bases). CDR3 length equals 15 residues. Trimming cost V 0 bases and J 14 bases, with 19 bases left between them. Looked up from germline, CDR1 is SGHTA and CDR2 is FQGNSA. CDR3 residues: CASSLARGFLGPLFF. The CDR3 DNA reads as TGTGCCAGCAGCTTAGCGCGAGGGTTTCTGGGGCCCCTGTTTTTT.

The rearrangement joins TRBV24-1 to TRBJ2-1; the match to TRBD2 covers 16 bases. CDR1 and CDR2 (germline): KGHDR, SFDVKD. With 3 bases clipped from V and 1 base from J, the junction kept 5 bases outside the gene matches. This CDR3 has 19 amino acids. The CDR3 protein is CATSDPGLAGGHSYNEQFF. The CDR3 DNA reads as TGTGCCACCAGTGATCCGGGACTAGCGGGGGGGCATTCCTACAATGAGCAGTTCTTC.

The J gene is TRBJ1-5, the V gene TRBV2; D is unresolved. V was trimmed by 3 bases and J by 4 bases, leaving 4 bases between them. Germline V gene data show CDR1 as SNHLY and CDR2 as FYNNEI. The CDR3 length is 12 residues. The CDR3 nucleotides are TGTGCCAGCAGTGACTATAATCAGCCCCAGCATTTT. Its protein is CASSDYNQPQHF.